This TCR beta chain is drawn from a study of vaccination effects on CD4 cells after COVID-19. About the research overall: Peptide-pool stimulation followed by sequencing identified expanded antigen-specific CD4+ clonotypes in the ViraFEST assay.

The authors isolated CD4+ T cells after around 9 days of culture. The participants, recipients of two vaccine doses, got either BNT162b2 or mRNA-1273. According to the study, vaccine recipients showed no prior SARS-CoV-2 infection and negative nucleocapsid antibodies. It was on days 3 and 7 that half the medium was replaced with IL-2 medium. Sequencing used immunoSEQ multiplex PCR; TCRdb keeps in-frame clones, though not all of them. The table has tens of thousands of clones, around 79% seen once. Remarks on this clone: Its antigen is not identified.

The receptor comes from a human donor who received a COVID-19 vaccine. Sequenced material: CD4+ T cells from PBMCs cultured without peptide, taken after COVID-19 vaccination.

The DNA for the CDR3 is TGTGCCAGCCCCAATCAAGCCAGGGACACTGAAGCTTTCTTT. Its translation is CASPNQARDTEAFF. The V and J genes are TRBV7-9 and TRBJ1-1; D possibly corresponds to TRBD1 (5 bases). The CDR3 extends over 14 amino acids. The V and J ends lost 8 bases and 3 bases respectively, with 16 bases between them. Germline-derived CDR1 and CDR2 are SEHNR and FQNEAQ (reference sequence). Variable domain in full (rest from reference TRBV7-9 and TRBJ1-1): DTGVSQNPRHKITKRGQNVTFRCDPISEHNRLYWYRQTLGQGPEFLTYFQNEAQLEKSRLLSDRFSAERPKGSFSTLEIQRTEQGDSAMYLCASPNQARDTEAFFGQGTRLTVV.